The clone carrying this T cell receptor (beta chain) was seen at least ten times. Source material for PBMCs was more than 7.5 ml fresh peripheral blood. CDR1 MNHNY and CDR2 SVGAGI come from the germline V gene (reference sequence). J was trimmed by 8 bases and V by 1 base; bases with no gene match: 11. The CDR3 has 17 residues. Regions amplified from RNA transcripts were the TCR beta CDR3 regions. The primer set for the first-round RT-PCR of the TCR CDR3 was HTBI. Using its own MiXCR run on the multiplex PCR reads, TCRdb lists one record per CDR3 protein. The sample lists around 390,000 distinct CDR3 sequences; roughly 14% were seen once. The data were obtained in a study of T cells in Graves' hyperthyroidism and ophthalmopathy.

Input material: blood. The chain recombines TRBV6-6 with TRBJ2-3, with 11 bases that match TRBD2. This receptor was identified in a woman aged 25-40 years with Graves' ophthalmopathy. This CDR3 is CASSYYGLAGHVGTQYF. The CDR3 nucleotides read TGTGCCAGCAGTTACTACGGACTAGCGGGTCATGTGGGTACGCAGTATTTT.